These T cell receptor beta chains were read from a single sample in a study of control samples from healthy donors and cancer patients. TCRdb's copy holds only in-frame clones and misses some; the assay was immunoSEQ multiplex PCR. The sample holds 150,000 to 200,000 clones, 90% to 95% seen once. The sample was blood. These receptors originate from a man aged 25-45 years in good health. Both conserved end residues are part of each CDR3. Clone size is stated in some rows and not others, as once, few, many or a class when expanded.

>TRBJ1-2|-|TRBV10-1
CASSPQGGYGYTF
>TRBJ1-4|-|TRBV5-5
CASSLVAEEKLFF
>TRBJ2-6|-|TRBV2
CASSATGVGANVLTF
>TRBJ2-3|-|TRBV9
CASSARTGQSTDTQYF
>TRBJ2-1|-|TRBV7-9
CASSWAGRGEQFF
>TRBJ2-5|-|TRBV7-8
CASSLSGGTETQYF
>TRBJ2-5|few|TRBV28
CASSFRGGHLGETQYF
>TRBJ2-1|-|TRBV11-2
CASSLEIKGVEQFF
>TRBJ2-7|once|TRBV7-9
CASSPSALSYEQYF
>TRBJ2-7|once|TRBV28
CASTAYTSSEQYF
>TRBJ1-2|-|TRBV7-9
CASSSTGSNYGYTF
>TRBJ1-1|-|TRBV6-6
CASSYLGDLAFF
>TRBJ1-1|-|TRBV19
CASTMGGVGTEAFF
>TRBJ1-5|-|TRBV29-1
CSVGDSNQPQHF
>TRBJ1-2|-|TRBV27
CASSLGGQGSYGYTF
>TRBJ2-7|-|TRBV27
CASSLRGRGSLYEQYF
>TRBJ1-1|once|TRBV6-5
CASSPLTGVNTEAFF
>TRBJ1-2|-|TRBV5-8
CASSLRGNYGYTF
>TRBJ2-5|-|TRBV10-3
CAIRERIEVTQYF
>TRBJ2-7|-|TRBV18
CASSPTLAGAYEQYF
>TRBJ1-3|-|TRBV6-6
CASSYSKALSGNTIYF
>TRBJ2-1|-|TRBV10-1
CASSEGGVGANEQFF
>TRBJ1-5|once|TRBV5-4
CASSRDNQPQHF
>TRBJ1-2|-|TRBV5-1
CASSFGTSGHYGYTF
>TRBJ1-3|once|TRBV19
CASSRGNTIYF
>TRBJ2-5|-|TRBV24-1
CATSDLSEGRGETQYF
>TRBJ1-4|once|TRBV4-3
CASSQDRQGPTNEKLFF
>TRBJ1-5|-|TRBV2
CASSEETAGDQPQHF
>TRBJ1-2|-|TRBV27
CASRPPGADGYTF
>TRBJ1-1|-|TRBV6-5
CASSFSRDTEAFF
>TRBJ2-1|-|TRBV2
CASKVAGPSYNEQFF
>TRBJ1-2|-|TRBV19
CASSRGYGYTF
>TRBJ1-4|-|TRBV4-1
CASSQEGGLFF
>TRBJ1-5|once|TRBV6-6
CASLTGMGNQPQHF
>TRBJ2-1|-|TRBV10-3
CAISESLDGGDEQFF
>TRBJ2-2|-|TRBV3-1/TRBV3-2
CASSPLGTAVNTGELFF
>TRBJ1-1|-|TRBV19
CASSISPFGTEAFF
>TRBJ2-3|-|TRBV5-1
CASSDSSRSTDTQYF
>TRBJ1-2|-|TRBV5-4
CASSLAQNYYGYTF
>TRBJ2-3|-|TRBV3-1/TRBV3-2
CASSLRSSGTDTQYF
>TRBJ1-1|-|TRBV30
CAWSANTMNTEAFF
>TRBJ1-3|-|TRBV5-1
CASSLAGAGYTIYF
>TRBJ1-1|-|TRBV20-1
CSAQRNTEAFF
>TRBJ1-2|-|TRBV5-8
CASSRGVIYGYTF
>TRBJ1-6|-|TRBV27
CASRPWGLDNSPLHF
>TRBJ2-7|-|TRBV7-9
CASSYSGRSSYEQYF
>TRBJ1-3|-|TRBV10-3
CAISESPGTEQRNTIYF
>TRBJ2-5|-|TRBV28
CASSTYARGQETQYF
>TRBJ1-2|-|TRBV9
CASSPEGTGNYGYTF
>TRBJ2-5|once|TRBV9
CASSPRVGRGGQETQYF
>TRBJ1-2|-|TRBV5-6
CASSWQGGDYGYTF
>TRBJ1-3|-|TRBV2
CASSTTGPGNTIYF